The clone carrying this TCR beta chain occurred once. This record comes from a study of cytomegalovirus exposure and HLA in healthy donors. Clones were read by immunoSEQ multiplex PCR, and TCRdb kept only the in-frame ones, dropping some. The table includes 300,000 to 450,000 clones, 86% detected once. Germline-derived CDR1 and CDR2 are MGHDK and SYGVNS. The CDR3 totals 17 residues. This receptor was obtained from a woman aged 18-29 years in good health and CMV-seronegative. The chain uses TRBV25-1 and TRBJ2-7; weak D call: TRBD2 (6 bases). The end of the DNA fits TRBJ2-1 better, so the J call may be wrong. Sequencing was performed on PBMCs. The CDR3 DNA sequence: TGTGCCAGCAGTGATAGGGACTCCCCGACCCGCTACAATGAGCAGTTCTTC. Protein: CASSDRDSPTRYNEQFF.